This paragraph covers one TCR beta chain sequence. Sequencing was performed with immunoSEQ multiplex PCR; in TCRdb, only in-frame clones are kept and a portion is missing. The data contain some 480,000 clones, roughly 78% of them singletons. The sample originates from a study of shared clonotypes between healthy human individuals. This CDR3 has 15 residues. V was cut by 1 base and J by 5 bases, with 15 bases left in between. CDR1 is SGDLS and CDR2 is YYNGEE in the germline V gene. The TCR originated in a woman in her thirties or forties in good health. Some clones in this sample may be carry-over from other donors' samples. Sequences were obtained from PBMCs. The chain is built from TRBV9 and TRBJ2-5; maybe TRBD2 (6 bases). The CDR3, as DNA: TGTGCCAGCAGCGTAAGCGGGCTATCCCACGAGACCCAGTACTTC. It encodes CASSVSGLSHETQYF.